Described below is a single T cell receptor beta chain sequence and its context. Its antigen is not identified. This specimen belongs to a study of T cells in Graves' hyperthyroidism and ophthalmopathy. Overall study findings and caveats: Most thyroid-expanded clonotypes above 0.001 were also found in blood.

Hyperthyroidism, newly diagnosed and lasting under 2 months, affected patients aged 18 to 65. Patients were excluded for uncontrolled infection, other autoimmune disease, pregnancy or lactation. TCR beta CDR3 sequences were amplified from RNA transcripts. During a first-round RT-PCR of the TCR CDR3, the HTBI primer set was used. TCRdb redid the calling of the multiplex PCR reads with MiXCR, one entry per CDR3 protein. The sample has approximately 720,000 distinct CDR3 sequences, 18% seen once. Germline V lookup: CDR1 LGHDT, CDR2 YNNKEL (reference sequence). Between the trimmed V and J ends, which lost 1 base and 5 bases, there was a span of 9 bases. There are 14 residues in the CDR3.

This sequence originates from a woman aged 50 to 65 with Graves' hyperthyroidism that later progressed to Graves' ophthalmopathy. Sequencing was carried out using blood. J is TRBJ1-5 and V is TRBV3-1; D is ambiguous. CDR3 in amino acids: CASSQGIRDQPQHF. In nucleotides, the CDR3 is TGTGCCAGCAGCCAAGGCATACGGGATCAGCCCCAGCATTTT.